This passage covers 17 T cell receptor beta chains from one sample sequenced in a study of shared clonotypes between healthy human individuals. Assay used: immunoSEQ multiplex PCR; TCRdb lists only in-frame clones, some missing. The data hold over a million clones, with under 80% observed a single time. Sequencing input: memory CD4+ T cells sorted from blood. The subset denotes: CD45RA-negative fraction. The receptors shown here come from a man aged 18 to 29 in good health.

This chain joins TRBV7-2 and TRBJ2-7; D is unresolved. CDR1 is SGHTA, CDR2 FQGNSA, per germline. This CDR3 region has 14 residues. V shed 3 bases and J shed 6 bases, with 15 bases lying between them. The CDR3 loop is CASSFQNRLSEQYF. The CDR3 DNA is TGTGCCAGCAGCTTTCAGAACCGGCTATCCGAGCAGTACTTC.

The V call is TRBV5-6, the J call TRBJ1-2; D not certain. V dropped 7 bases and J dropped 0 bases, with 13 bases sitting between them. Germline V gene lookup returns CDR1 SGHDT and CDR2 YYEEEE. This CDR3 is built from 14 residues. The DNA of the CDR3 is TGTGCCAGCCATATTCGGCAGGCTAACTATGGCTACACCTTC. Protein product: CASHIRQANYGYTF.

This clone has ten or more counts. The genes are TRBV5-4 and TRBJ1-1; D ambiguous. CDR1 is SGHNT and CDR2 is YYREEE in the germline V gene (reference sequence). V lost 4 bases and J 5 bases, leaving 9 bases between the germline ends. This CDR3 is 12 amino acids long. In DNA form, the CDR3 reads TGTGCCAGCAGCCGTGACACGACTGAAGCTTTCTTT. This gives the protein CASSRDTTEAFF. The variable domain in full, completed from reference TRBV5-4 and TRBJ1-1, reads ETGVTQSPTHLIKTRGQQVTLRCSSQSGHNTVSWYQQALGQGPQFIFQYYREEENGRGNFPPRFSGLQFPNYSSELNVNALELDDSALYLCASSRDTTEAFFGQGTRLTVV.

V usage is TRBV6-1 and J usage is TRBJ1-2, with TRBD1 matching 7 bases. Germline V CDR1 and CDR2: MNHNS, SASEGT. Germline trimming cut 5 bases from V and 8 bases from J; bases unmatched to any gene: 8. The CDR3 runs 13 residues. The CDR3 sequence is CASSPRGEYGYTF. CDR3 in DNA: TGTGCCAGCAGTCCCAGGGGGGAGTACGGCTACACCTTC.

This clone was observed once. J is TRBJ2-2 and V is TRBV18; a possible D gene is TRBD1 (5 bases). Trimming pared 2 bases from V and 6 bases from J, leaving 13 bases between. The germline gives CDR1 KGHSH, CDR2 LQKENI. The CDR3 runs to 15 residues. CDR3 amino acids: CASSPAAGLSGELFF. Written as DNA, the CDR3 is TGTGCCAGCTCACCAGCGGCAGGGTTATCCGGGGAGCTGTTTTTT.

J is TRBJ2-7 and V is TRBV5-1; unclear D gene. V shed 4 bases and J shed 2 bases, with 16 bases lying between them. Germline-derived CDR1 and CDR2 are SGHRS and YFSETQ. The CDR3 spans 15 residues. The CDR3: CASSEQTGFPYEQYF. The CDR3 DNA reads TGCGCCAGCAGCGAACAGACTGGATTCCCCTACGAGCAGTACTTC.

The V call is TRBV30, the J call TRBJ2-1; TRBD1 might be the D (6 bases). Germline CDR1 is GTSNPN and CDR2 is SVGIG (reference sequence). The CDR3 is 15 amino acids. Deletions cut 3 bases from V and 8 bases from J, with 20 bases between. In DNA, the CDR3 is TGTGCCTGGAGGGAATACAGGGTGGCCGGGGATGAGCAGTTCTTC. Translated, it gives CAWREYRVAGDEQFF. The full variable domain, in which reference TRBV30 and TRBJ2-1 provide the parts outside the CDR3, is SQTIHQWPATLVQPVGSPLSLECTVEGTSNPNLYWYRQAAGRGLQLLFYSVGIGQISSEVPQNLSASRPQDRQFILSSKKLLLSDSGFYLCAWREYRVAGDEQFFGPGTRLTVL.

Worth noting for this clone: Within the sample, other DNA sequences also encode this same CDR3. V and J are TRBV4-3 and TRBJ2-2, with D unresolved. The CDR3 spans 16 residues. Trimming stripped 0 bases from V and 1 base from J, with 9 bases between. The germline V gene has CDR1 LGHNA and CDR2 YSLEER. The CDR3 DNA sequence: TGCGCCAGCAGCCAAGATCTCGCTGGGAACACCGGGGAGCTGTTTTTT. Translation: CASSQDLAGNTGELFF.

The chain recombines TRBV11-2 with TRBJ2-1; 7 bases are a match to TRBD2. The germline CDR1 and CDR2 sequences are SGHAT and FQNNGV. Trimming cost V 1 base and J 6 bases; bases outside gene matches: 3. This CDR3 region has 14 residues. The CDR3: CASSLAGLINEQFF. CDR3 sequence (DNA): TGTGCCAGCAGCTTAGCGGGACTAATCAATGAGCAGTTCTTC.

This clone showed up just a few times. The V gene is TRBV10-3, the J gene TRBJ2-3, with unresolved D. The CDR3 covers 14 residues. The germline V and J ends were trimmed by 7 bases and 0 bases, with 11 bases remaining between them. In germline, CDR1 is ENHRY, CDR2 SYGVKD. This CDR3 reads CAIKNPTSTDTQYF. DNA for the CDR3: TGTGCCATCAAAAATCCAACTAGCACAGATACGCAGTATTTT.

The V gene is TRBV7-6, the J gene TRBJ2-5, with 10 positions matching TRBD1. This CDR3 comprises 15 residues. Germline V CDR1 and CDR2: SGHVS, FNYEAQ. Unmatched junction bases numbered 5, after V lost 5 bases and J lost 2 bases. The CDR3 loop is CASSQDRGRQETQYF. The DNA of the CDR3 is TGTGCCAGCAGCCAAGACAGGGGGCGGCAAGAGACCCAGTACTTC.

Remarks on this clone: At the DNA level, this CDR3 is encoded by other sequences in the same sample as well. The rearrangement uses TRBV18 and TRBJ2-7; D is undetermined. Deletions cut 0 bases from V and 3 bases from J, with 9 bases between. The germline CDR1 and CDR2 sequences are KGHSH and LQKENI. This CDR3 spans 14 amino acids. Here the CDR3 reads CASSPPAGGYEQYF. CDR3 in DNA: TGTGCCAGCTCACCACCGGCCGGCGGCTACGAGCAGTACTTC.

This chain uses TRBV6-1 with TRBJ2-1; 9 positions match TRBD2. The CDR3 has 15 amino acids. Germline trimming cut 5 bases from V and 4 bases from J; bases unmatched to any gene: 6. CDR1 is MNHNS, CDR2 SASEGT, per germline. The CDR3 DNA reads TGTGCCAGCAGTCGTTCTAGCGGGGCGTACAATGAGCAGTTCTTC. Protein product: CASSRSSGAYNEQFF.

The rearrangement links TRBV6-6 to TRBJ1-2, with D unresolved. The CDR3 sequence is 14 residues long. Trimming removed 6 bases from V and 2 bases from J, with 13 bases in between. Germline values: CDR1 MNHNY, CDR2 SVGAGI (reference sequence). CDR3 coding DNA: TGTGCCAGCAGAAAGATCTTGGGGAACTATGGCTACACCTTC. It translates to CASRKILGNYGYTF.

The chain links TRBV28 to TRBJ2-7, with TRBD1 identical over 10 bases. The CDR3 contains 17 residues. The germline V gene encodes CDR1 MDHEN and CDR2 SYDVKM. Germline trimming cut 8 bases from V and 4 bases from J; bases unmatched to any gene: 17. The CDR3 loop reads CASSNQGGDRGGYEQYF. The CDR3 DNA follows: TGTGCCAGCTCCAACCAGGGGGGGGACAGGGGTGGTTACGAGCAGTACTTC. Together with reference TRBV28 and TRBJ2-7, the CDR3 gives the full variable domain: DVKVTQSSRYLVKRTGEKVFLECVQDMDHENMFWYRQDPGLGLRLIYFSYDVKMKEKGDIPEGYSVSREKKERFSLILESASTNQTSMYLCASSNQGGDRGGYEQYFGPGTRLTVT.

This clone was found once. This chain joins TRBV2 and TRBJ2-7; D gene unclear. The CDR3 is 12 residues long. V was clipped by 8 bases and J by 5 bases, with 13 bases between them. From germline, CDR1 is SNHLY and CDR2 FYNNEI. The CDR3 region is CASWRQLHEQYF. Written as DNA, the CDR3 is TGTGCCAGCTGGCGGCAGTTACACGAGCAGTACTTC.

CDR3 in DNA: TGTGCCAGCAGCCCCTCTAGCGGGGGTGGGGAGACCCAGTACTTC. Its translation is CASSPSSGGGETQYF. The rearrangement links TRBV5-4 to TRBJ2-5, with TRBD2 matching over 10 bases. With V trimmed by 4 bases and J by 5 bases, 8 bases remained unmatched. The CDR3 contains 15 residues. Germline V gene data show CDR1 as SGHNT and CDR2 as YYREEE (reference sequence). The whole variable domain, remainder taken from reference TRBV5-4 and TRBJ2-5, is ETGVTQSPTHLIKTRGQQVTLRCSSQSGHNTVSWYQQALGQGPQFIFQYYREEENGRGNFPPRFSGLQFPNYSSELNVNALELDDSALYLCASSPSSGGGETQYFGPGTRLLVL.